A single sample is the source of the 20 T cell receptor beta chains below, sequenced in a study of T cells in Graves' hyperthyroidism and ophthalmopathy. The CDR3 regions of TCR beta were amplified from RNA transcripts. First-round RT-PCR targeting the TCR CDR3 was performed with the HTBI primer set. One entry per CDR3 protein results from TCRdb running MiXCR on the multiplex PCR reads. The table includes 500,000 to 650,000 distinct CDR3 sequences, roughly 15% detected once. The sample was blood. The receptors here all came from a woman aged 50 to 60 with Graves' ophthalmopathy.

This clonotype was seen repeatedly, ten times or more. CDR3 sequence reads: CASNAGVLSTDTQYF. The CDR3 DNA reads as TGTGCCAGCAATGCAGGGGTCCTGAGCACAGATACGCAGTATTTT. The chain is built from TRBV2 and TRBJ2-3; weak D call: TRBD1 (6 bases). The CDR3 length is 15 residues. The germline CDR1 and CDR2 sequences are SNHLY and FYNNEI. V shed 7 bases and J shed 0 bases, with 14 bases lying between them.

The sample holds a few counts of this clonotype. The chain is built from TRBV4-1 and TRBJ1-1; TRBD1 might be the D (6 bases). V was cut by 4 bases and J by 1 base, with 13 bases left in between. CDR3 size: 15 residues. Per the germline V gene, CDR1 is MGHRA and CDR2 is YSYEKL. This CDR3 is CASSRGQLTNTEAFF. The CDR3 coding sequence is TGCGCCAGCAGCCGCGGACAGTTGACGAACACTGAAGCTTTCTTT.

In its sample, this clonotype was seen many times. The chain combines TRBV12-3 or TRBV12-4 with TRBJ2-7; 8 positions agree with TRBD2. There are 14 residues in the CDR3. V trimming: 8 bases; J trimming: 3 bases; junction bases outside the gene matches: 9. This chain's CDR3 is CASGRLARGYEQYF. For the CDR3, the DNA is TGTGCCAGCGGTCGACTAGCGCGGGGCTACGAGCAGTACTTC.

This clonotype was counted a few times. This chain uses TRBV6-1 with TRBJ2-1, with TRBD2 identical over 9 bases. The V gene end was trimmed by 5 bases and the J gene end by 7 bases; junction bases not matched to a gene: 12. This CDR3 is built from 16 residues. Germline V lookup: CDR1 MNHNS, CDR2 SASEGT. In DNA, the CDR3 is TGTGCCAGCAGTCAAGTTATAGCGGGAGTTTCAAATGAGCAGTTCTTC. Residues: CASSQVIAGVSNEQFF.

This clonotype appeared a few times. The chain couples TRBV9 to TRBJ2-1; 7 bases match TRBD2. From germline, CDR1 is SGDLS and CDR2 YYNGEE. With 2 bases clipped from V and 9 bases from J, the junction kept 5 bases outside the gene matches. The CDR3 contains 13 residues. The chain's CDR3 is CASSVSGGIEQFF. The CDR3 coding sequence is TGTGCCAGCAGCGTGTCGGGAGGCATTGAGCAGTTCTTC.

Worth noting for this clonotype: A much larger clone is a single base away; this may be a read error. This sequence joins TRBV5-1 and TRBJ2-1; TRBD2 matches 9 bases. The CDR3 is 18 amino acids. J was trimmed by 0 bases and V by 4 bases; bases with no gene match: 11. From germline, CDR1 is SGHRS and CDR2 YFSETQ. The CDR3 nucleotides are TGCGCCAGCAGCCTTGGGGGACTAGCATTGGGCTCCTACAATGAGCAGTTCTTC. It translates to CASSLGGLALGSYNEQFF.

V is TRBV19 and J is TRBJ2-5; tentatively, D is TRBD2 (5 bases). The CDR3 extends over 14 amino acids. Germline CDR1 reads LNHDA; CDR2 reads SQIVND (reference sequence). V lost 5 bases and J lost 4, with 14 bases in between. CDR3 in DNA: TGTGCCAGTAGTCGAACTAGGACCGGAGAGACCCAGTACTTC. Translation: CASSRTRTGETQYF. Drawing the rest from reference TRBV19 and TRBJ2-5, the complete variable domain is DGGITQSPKYLFRKEGQNVTLSCEQNLNHDAMYWYRQDPGQGLRLIYYSQIVNDFQKGDIAEGYSVSREKKESFPLTVTSAQKNPTAFYLCASSRTRTGETQYFGPGTRLLVL.

This chain connects TRBV9 to TRBJ2-3; 9 nucleotides agree with TRBD2. Germline V lookup: CDR1 SGDLS, CDR2 YYNGEE. The CDR3 spans 18 residues. The trim removed 2 bases at V and 1 base at J, leaving 11 bases unmatched. CDR3 in DNA: TGTGCCAGCAGCGTGGGCGGCCGACTAGCGGATGGCACAGATACGCAGTATTTT. Encoded protein: CASSVGGRLADGTDTQYF. The full variable domain, rest sourced from reference TRBV9 and TRBJ2-3, is DSGVTQTPKHLITATGQRVTLRCSPRSGDLSVYWYQQSLDQGLQFLIQYYNGEERAKGNILERFSAQQFPDLHSELNLSSLELGDSALYFCASSVGGRLADGTDTQYFGPGTRLTVL.

This clonotype came up many times. This rearrangement joins TRBV6-1 to TRBJ2-1; TRBD2 aligns across 7 bases. CDR3 length: 16 residues. V was pared by 5 bases and J by 5 bases, with 12 bases of the junction left unmatched. Germline loops: CDR1 MNHNS, CDR2 SASEGT. The CDR3 coding sequence is TGTGCCAGCAGTTCGGTCGCGGGAGAATCCCACAATGAGCAGTTCTTC. Translating gives CASSSVAGESHNEQFF.

This clonotype was seen at least ten times. This chain links TRBV28 with TRBJ2-2; 9 bases line up with TRBD2. The CDR3 is 17 amino acids. V was pared by 11 bases and J by 0 bases, with 13 bases of the junction left unmatched. Germline V lookup: CDR1 MDHEN, CDR2 SYDVKM. The CDR3 region has the DNA TGTGCCCGCCCGCCTAGCGGGACTAAAACGAACACCGGGGAGCTGTTTTTT. Translating gives CARPPSGTKTNTGELFF.

The chain has TRBV14 and TRBJ2-3; unclear D gene. The germline CDR1 and CDR2 sequences are SGHDN and FVKESK. V gave up 4 bases and J gave up 2 bases, with 16 bases separating them. The CDR3 runs to 16 residues. The DNA of the CDR3 is TGTGCCAGCAGCCGTTGGTCCCGTGTCCCCACAGATACGCAGTATTTT. Translating gives CASSRWSRVPTDTQYF.

This clonotype was counted once. A much bigger clone sits one base away, suggesting this may be a read error. The V call is TRBV7-2, the J call TRBJ2-1; 16 nucleotides align to TRBD2. CDR1 and CDR2 (germline): SGHTA, FQGNSA. CDR3 length equals 18 residues. CDR3 bases: TGTGCCAGCAGCTTAGAAGGGACTAGCGGGAGGGCCTACAATGAGCGGTTCTTC. The encoded protein is CASSLEGTSGRAYNERFF.

This clonotype has a count of ten or more. The CDR3 DNA sequence: TGTGCCAGCAGCTTAGTTGTCGCGGGAGGGGCAAAAAACATTCAGTACTTC. It yields the protein CASSLVVAGGAKNIQYF. The chain couples TRBV7-2 to TRBJ2-4, with 9 nucleotides matching TRBD2. With V trimmed by 1 base and J by 4 bases, 8 bases remained unmatched. Germline CDR1 reads SGHTA; CDR2 reads FQGNSA. This CDR3 is 17 amino acids long.

This clonotype came up many times. The rearrangement links TRBV5-5 to TRBJ2-1; TRBD2 aligns across 7 bases. CDR3 length equals 15 residues. After removal of 0 bases from V and 6 bases from J, the junction contained 6 bases not matched to a gene. Germline CDR1 SGHKS, CDR2 YYEKEE (reference sequence). CDR3 sequence: CASSLDTGGPNEQFF. CDR3 bases: TGTGCCAGCAGCTTGGATACGGGAGGACCCAATGAGCAGTTCTTC. Looking up the rest from reference TRBV5-5 and TRBJ2-1 gives the full variable domain: DAGVTQSPTHLIKTRGQQVTLRCSPISGHKSVSWYQQVLGQGPQFIFQYYEKEERGRGNFPDRFSARQFPNYSSELNVNALLLGDSALYLCASSLDTGGPNEQFFGPGTRLTVL.

In its sample, this clonotype was seen many times. The chain uses TRBV5-5 and TRBJ2-7; D may match TRBD1 or TRBD2 (6 bases each). Trimming stripped 5 bases from V and 1 base from J, with 13 bases between. The CDR3 runs to 14 residues. From germline, CDR1 is SGHKS and CDR2 YYEKEE (reference sequence). The CDR3 DNA follows: TGTGCCAGCAGTGCGGGACAACTTTCCTACGAGCAGTACTTC. This codes for CASSAGQLSYEQYF.

This clonotype turned up a few times. The chain employs TRBV28 and TRBJ2-2, with 8 bases aligning to TRBD2. This CDR3 spans 15 amino acids. The V gene's germline CDR1 is MDHEN and CDR2 SYDVKM. The J segment lost 4 bases and the V segment lost 3 bases, leaving 4 bases of the junction unmatched. This CDR3 reads CASSFLAGSTGELFF. The CDR3 DNA reads as TGTGCCAGCAGTTTTTTAGCGGGATCCACCGGGGAGCTGTTTTTT.

This chain joins TRBV28 and TRBJ2-1; 12 bases align to TRBD2. From germline, CDR1 is MDHEN and CDR2 SYDVKM. After removal of 6 bases from V and 0 bases from J, the junction contained 6 bases not matched to a gene. The CDR3 is 17 residues long. The CDR3 DNA reads as TGTGCCAGCAGGCCGGGGGGACTAGCGGGCTCCTACAATGAGCAGTTCTTC. Protein: CASRPGGLAGSYNEQFF.

In this sample, this clonotype turned up a few times. This chain joins TRBV19 and TRBJ2-5; TRBD2 matches at 8 bases. Germline CDR1 LNHDA, CDR2 SQIVND (reference sequence). V trimming: 5 bases; J trimming: 2 bases; junction bases outside the gene matches: 4. This CDR3 spans 14 amino acids. The CDR3 is CASSATSGQETQYF. The CDR3 coding sequence is TGTGCCAGTAGTGCCACTAGCGGTCAAGAGACCCAGTACTTC.

This clonotype was detected ten times or more. This chain connects TRBV6-5 to TRBJ2-5, with 9 bases that match TRBD1. The germline gives CDR1 MNHEY, CDR2 SVGAGI. The V segment lost 2 bases and the J segment 2 bases; nucleotides outside the gene matches: 3. The CDR3 contains 15 residues. CDR3 DNA sequence: TGTGCCAGCAGTTACGGGACAGGGTGGCAAGAGACCCAGTACTTC. Translating gives CASSYGTGWQETQYF.

This clonotype was seen only a few times. This chain joins TRBV11-3 and TRBJ1-4; possible D gene TRBD1, 5 bases. In germline, CDR1 is SGHNT, CDR2 YENEEA. The CDR3 spans 15 residues. V lost 1 base and J 3 bases, leaving 9 bases between the germline ends. CDR3 loop: CASSLAGQANEKLFF. DNA of the CDR3: TGTGCCAGCAGCTTAGCAGGGCAGGCTAATGAAAAACTGTTTTTT.